This record looks at one TCR beta chain sequence and its context. The antigen is undetermined. The data were taken from a study of radiotherapy plus CTLA-4 blockade in lung cancer. Study-level information: Patients showed objective responses in 15% to 20% of cases, and disease control was achieved by 25% to 35%.

Lung cancer patients with chemo-refractory metastatic non-small-cell disease were given focal radiation plus CTLA-4 blockade with ipilimumab. Measured with immunoSEQ multiplex PCR; TCRdb has only the in-frame clones, and not every one. The sample holds over 85,000 clones; 60% to 75% are singletons and the top ten take approximately 2.6%. Broader study findings: Peripheral blood showed expansion of tumor-derived TCR clones after radiotherapy and ipilimumab. Early shifts in blood T cell clones, with interferon-beta, reportedly predicted response best.

Trimming took off 5 bases at V and 5 bases at J, with 15 bases between the two ends. Germline CDR1 KGHSY, CDR2 FQNENV. The CDR3 loop spans 15 amino acids. The sample here was peripheral blood, taken from a patient treated with radiotherapy plus ipilimumab. The receptor's source is a human donor with non-small cell lung cancer who had a partial response to radiotherapy plus ipilimumab. Some clones in this sample may be carry-over from other donors' samples. This rearrangement joins TRBV16 to TRBJ1-4; D call uncertain. The CDR3 reads CASSEVASRNEKLFF. DNA for the CDR3: TGTGCCAGCAGCGAGGTCGCCAGTCGCAATGAAAAACTGTTTTTT.